The 11 T cell receptor beta chains reported below all come from one sample, sequenced in a study of cytomegalovirus exposure and HLA in healthy donors. 13 Jbeta primers and 60 Vbeta primers were used for the PCR. This table comes from immunoSEQ multiplex PCR, and its TCRdb copy is limited to in-frame clones, with some not included. The sample includes approximately 210,000 clones, 75% to 85% of them seen just once. Sequencing was performed on PBMCs. These receptors originate from a girl between 5 and 17 years old in good health and CMV-seropositive.

This clone was seen once. The chain links TRBV6-5 to TRBJ2-1; D not certain. V was shortened by 0 bases and J by 3 bases, with 9 bases between the two germline ends. Looked up from germline, CDR1 is MNHEY and CDR2 is SVGAGI. The CDR3 loop spans 15 amino acids. The CDR3 region is CASSYSGASYNEQFF. The CDR3 DNA reads TGTGCCAGCAGTTACTCAGGAGCGAGCTACAATGAGCAGTTCTTC.

In this sample, this clone turned up once. V is TRBV11-3 and J is TRBJ2-2; 11 positions agree with TRBD2. The CDR3 totals 18 residues. The germline V gene encodes CDR1 SGHNT and CDR2 YENEEA. The V segment lost 1 base and the J segment 8 bases; nucleotides outside the gene matches: 12. The CDR3 DNA is TGTGCCAGCAGCTTAGTCTGGCCTAGCGGGGGGCAGAAGGGGGAGCTGTTTTTT. Translated: CASSLVWPSGGQKGELFF.

The chain employs TRBV2 and TRBJ1-4, with 7 bases aligning to TRBD1. The CDR3 has 14 residues. After removal of 8 bases from V and 7 bases from J, the junction contained 10 bases not matched to a gene. Germline V lookup: CDR1 SNHLY, CDR2 FYNNEI. The CDR3 here is CASYRQGLVEKLFF. As DNA, the CDR3 is TGTGCCAGCTACCGACAGGGTCTCGTTGAAAAACTGTTTTTT.

Comment on this clone: Without the conserved terminal phenylalanine or tryptophan, this CDR3 likely stems from a read error. No DNA is shown, since the ends of the CDR3 on it are uncertain; the CDR3 is the one TCRdb lists. The chain combines TRBV2 with TRBJ2-6; the D call in the table, TRBD2, was not verified against the DNA. The germline CDR1 and CDR2 sequences are SNHLY and FYNNEI. The CDR3 is 10 residues long, ends included. CDR3 protein: CASSEAGPVN.

This clone was seen a handful of times. CDR3 in amino acids: CASSLLDITNTEAFF. CDR3 bases: TGCGCCAGCAGCTTACTAGACATAACGAACACTGAAGCTTTCTTT. The chain carries TRBV5-1 and TRBJ1-1, with D hard to call. The germline V gene encodes CDR1 SGHRS and CDR2 YFSETQ. CDR3 length: 15 amino acids. V was shortened by 2 bases and J by 1 base, with 12 bases between the two germline ends.

The genes are TRBV30 and TRBJ2-1; the match to TRBD2 covers 9 bases. Trimming cost V 8 bases and J 6 bases; bases outside gene matches: 11. Per germline, CDR1 GTSNPN and CDR2 SVGIG (reference sequence). The CDR3 totals 14 residues. CDR3 sequence: CATKRRRGGNEQFF. As DNA, the CDR3 is TGTGCCACCAAAAGACGGCGGGGGGGCAATGAGCAGTTCTTC.

This clone has only one observation. The rearrangement links TRBV6-1 to TRBJ2-5; no clear D gene. Germline V gives CDR1 MNHNS, CDR2 SASEGT. The ends were cut back, 4 bases at V and 2 bases at J, with 17 bases in the middle. The CDR3 extends over 16 amino acids. The CDR3 is CASSAGLILPQETQYF. CDR3 nucleotides: TGTGCCAGCAGTGCGGGTCTGATCCTTCCTCAAGAGACCCAGTACTTC.

This chain connects TRBV2 to TRBJ2-5; D gene unclear. Deletions cut 3 bases from V and 5 bases from J, with 7 bases between. Germline CDR1 is SNHLY and CDR2 is FYNNEI. The CDR3 extends over 12 amino acids. The CDR3: CASSDFRETQYF. DNA for the CDR3: TGTGCCAGCAGTGATTTTCGGGAGACCCAGTACTTC.

This chain joins TRBV4-3 and TRBJ2-1; D is unclear. Germline CDR1 is LGHNA and CDR2 is YSLEER. V lost 0 bases and J 9 bases, leaving 18 bases between the germline ends. This CDR3 region has 16 residues. The CDR3 bases are TGCGCCAGCAGCCAAGATGCCACGGCCCTTCCTAGTGAGCAGTTCTTC. Its protein product is CASSQDATALPSEQFF.

This clone was detected once. The chain links TRBV6-5 to TRBJ2-2; D unclear. Germline V gene lookup returns CDR1 MNHEY and CDR2 SVGAGI. Deletions cut 6 bases from V and 3 bases from J, with 8 bases between. This CDR3 region has 13 residues. In DNA form, the CDR3 reads TGTGCCAGCAGCTTAGATGACACCGGGGAGCTGTTTTTT. Amino acid sequence: CASSLDDTGELFF.

The V call is TRBV5-4, the J call TRBJ1-1; D is unresolved. Germline V gene data show CDR1 as SGHNT and CDR2 as YYREEE (reference sequence). CDR3 length: 11 amino acids. Trimming cost V 8 bases and J 3 bases, with 8 bases left between them. The CDR3 reads CASTRDTEAFF. The CDR3 coding sequence is TGTGCCAGTACGAGGGACACTGAAGCTTTCTTT. Based on the CDR3 plus reference TRBV5-4 and TRBJ1-1, the full variable domain is ETGVTQSPTHLIKTRGQQVTLRCSSQSGHNTVSWYQQALGQGPQFIFQYYREEENGRGNFPPRFSGLQFPNYSSELNVNALELDDSALYLCASTRDTEAFFGQGTRLTVV.